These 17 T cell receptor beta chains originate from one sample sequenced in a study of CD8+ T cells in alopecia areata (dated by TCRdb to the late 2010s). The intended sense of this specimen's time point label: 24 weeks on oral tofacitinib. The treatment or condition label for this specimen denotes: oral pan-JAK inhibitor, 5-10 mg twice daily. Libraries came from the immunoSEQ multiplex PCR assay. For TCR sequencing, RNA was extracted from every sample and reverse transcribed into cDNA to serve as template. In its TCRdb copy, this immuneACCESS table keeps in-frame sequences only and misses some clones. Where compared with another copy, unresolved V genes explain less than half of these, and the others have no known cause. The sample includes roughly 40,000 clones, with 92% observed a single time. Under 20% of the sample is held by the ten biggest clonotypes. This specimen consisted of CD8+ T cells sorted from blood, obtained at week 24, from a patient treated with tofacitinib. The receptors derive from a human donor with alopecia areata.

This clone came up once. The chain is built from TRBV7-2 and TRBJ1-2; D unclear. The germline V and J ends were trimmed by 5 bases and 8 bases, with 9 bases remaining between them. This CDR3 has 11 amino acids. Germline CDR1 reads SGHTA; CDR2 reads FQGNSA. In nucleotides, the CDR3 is TGTGCCAGCAGCCCCCCCCGGGGCTACACCTTC. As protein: CASSPPRGYTF.

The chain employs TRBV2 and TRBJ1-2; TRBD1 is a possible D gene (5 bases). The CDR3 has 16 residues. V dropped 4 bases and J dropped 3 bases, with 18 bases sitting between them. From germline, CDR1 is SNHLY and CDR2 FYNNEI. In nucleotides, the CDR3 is TGTGCCAGCAGTGGGGACGGCAGGGTAGGATACTATGGCTACACCTTC. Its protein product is CASSGDGRVGYYGYTF.

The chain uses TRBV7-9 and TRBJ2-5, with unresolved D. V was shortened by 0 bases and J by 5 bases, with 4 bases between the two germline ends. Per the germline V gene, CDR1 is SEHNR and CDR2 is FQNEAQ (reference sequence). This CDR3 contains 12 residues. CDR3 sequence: CASSLATETQYF. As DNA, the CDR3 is TGTGCCAGCAGCTTAGCTACCGAGACCCAGTACTTC.

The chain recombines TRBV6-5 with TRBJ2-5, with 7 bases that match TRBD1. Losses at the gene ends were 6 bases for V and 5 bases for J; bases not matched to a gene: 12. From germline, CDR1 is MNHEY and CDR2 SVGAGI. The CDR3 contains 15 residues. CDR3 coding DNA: TGTGCCAGCAGCCCTCCCCCAGACAGGGTGGAGACCCAGTACTTC. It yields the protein CASSPPPDRVETQYF.

The CDR3 nucleotides read TGTGCCAGCAGTCCCGTGTCTGAGGGCACAGATACGCAGTATTTT. Its protein product is CASSPVSEGTDTQYF. The V gene is TRBV2, the J gene TRBJ2-3; unclear D gene. CDR1 SNHLY and CDR2 FYNNEI come from the germline V gene. Trimming took 5 bases from V and 1 from J, leaving 13 bases between them. The CDR3 is 15 amino acids.

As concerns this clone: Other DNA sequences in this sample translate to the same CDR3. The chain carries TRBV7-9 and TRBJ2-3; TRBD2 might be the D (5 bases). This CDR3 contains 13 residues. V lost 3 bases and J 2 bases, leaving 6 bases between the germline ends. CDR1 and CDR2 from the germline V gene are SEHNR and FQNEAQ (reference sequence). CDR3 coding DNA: TGTGCCAGCAGCTTGGAGGTCACAGATACGCAGTATTTT. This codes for CASSLEVTDTQYF. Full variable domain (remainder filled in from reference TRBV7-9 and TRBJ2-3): DTGVSQNPRHKITKRGQNVTFRCDPISEHNRLYWYRQTLGQGPEFLTYFQNEAQLEKSRLLSDRFSAERPKGSFSTLEIQRTEQGDSAMYLCASSLEVTDTQYFGPGTRLTVL.

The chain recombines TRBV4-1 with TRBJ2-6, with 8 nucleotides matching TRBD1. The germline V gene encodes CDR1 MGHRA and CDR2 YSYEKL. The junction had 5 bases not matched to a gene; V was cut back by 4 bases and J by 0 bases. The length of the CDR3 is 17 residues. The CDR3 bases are TGCGCCAGCAGCCTGACAGGGGACAACTCTGGGGCCAACGTCCTGACTTTC. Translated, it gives CASSLTGDNSGANVLTF.

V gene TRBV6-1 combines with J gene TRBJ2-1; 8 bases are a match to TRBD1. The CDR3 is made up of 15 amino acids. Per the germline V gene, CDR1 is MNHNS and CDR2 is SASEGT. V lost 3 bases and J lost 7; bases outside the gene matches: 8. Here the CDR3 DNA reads TGTGCCAGCAGTGAGTACAGGGGGTTTGGGAATGAGCAGTTCTTC. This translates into CASSEYRGFGNEQFF.

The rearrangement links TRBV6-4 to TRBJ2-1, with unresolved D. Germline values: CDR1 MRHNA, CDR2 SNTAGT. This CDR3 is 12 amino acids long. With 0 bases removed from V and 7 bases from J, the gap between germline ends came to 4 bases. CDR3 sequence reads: CASSDSPNEQFF. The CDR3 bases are TGTGCCAGCAGTGACTCTCCGAATGAGCAGTTCTTC.

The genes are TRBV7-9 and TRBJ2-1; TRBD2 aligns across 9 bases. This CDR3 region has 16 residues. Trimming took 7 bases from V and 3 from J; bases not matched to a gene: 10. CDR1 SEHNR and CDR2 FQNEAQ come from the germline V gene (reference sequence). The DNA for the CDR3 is TGTGCCAGCATTTTTAGCGGGGGTGTTTTCTACAATGAGCAGTTCTTC. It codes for CASIFSGGVFYNEQFF.

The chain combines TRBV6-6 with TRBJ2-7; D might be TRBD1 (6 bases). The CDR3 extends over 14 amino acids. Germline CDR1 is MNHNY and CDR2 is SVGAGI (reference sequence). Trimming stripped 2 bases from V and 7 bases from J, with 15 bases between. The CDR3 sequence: CASSYAGAHPEQYF. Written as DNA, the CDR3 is TGTGCCAGCAGTTACGCAGGGGCGCATCCGGAGCAGTACTTC.

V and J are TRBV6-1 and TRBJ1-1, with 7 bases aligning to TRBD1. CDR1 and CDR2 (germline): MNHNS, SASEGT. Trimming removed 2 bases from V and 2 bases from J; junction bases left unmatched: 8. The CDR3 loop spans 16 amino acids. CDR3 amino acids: CASSERVTGANTEAFF. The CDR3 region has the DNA TGTGCCAGCAGTGAAAGGGTAACAGGGGCAAACACTGAAGCTTTCTTT.

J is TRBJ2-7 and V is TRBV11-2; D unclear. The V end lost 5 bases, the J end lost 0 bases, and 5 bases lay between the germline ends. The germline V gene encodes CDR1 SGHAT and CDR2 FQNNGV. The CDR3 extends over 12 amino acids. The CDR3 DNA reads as TGTGCCAGCAGCCCCAGCTCCTACGAGCAGTACTTC. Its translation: CASSPSSYEQYF.

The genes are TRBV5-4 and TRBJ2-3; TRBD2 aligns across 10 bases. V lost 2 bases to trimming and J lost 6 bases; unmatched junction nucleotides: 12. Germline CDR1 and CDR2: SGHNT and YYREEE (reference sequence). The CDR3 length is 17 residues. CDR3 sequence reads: CASSLLAGRRVGDTQYF. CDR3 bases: TGTGCCAGCAGCTTACTAGCGGGGAGGCGCGTCGGGGATACGCAGTATTTT.

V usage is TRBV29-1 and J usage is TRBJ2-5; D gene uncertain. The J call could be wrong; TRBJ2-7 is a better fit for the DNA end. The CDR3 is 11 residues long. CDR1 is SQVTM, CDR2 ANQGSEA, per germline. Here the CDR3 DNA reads TGCAGCCCCTGGACCGAGTACGAGCAGTACTTC. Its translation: CSPWTEYEQYF.

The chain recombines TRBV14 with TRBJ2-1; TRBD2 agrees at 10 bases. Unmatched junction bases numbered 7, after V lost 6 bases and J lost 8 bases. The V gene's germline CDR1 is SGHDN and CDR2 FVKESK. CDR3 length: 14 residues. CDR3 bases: TGTGCCAGCAGGCCCAGCGGGGGGGGTGATGAGCAGTTCTTC. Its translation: CASRPSGGGDEQFF.

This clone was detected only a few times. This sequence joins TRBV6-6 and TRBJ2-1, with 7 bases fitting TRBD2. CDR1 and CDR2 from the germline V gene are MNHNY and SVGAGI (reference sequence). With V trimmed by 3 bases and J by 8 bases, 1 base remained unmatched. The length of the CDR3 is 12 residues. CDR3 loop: CASSYLADEQFF. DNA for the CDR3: TGTGCCAGCAGTTATCTAGCGGATGAGCAGTTCTTC.